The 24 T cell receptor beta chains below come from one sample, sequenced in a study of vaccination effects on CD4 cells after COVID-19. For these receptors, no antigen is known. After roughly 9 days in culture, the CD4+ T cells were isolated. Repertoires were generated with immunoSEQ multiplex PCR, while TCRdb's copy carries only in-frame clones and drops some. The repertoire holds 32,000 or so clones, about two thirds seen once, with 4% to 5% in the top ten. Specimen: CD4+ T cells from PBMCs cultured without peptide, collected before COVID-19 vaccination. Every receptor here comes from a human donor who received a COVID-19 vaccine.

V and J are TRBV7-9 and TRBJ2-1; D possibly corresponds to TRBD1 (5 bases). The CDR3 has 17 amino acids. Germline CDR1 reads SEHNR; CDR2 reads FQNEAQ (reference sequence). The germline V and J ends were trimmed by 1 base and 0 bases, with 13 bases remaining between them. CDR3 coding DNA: TGTGCCAGCAGCTTAGGGCAGGGCGGTAGCTCCTACAATGAGCAGTTCTTC. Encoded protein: CASSLGQGGSSYNEQFF. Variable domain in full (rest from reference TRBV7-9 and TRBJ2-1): DTGVSQNPRHKITKRGQNVTFRCDPISEHNRLYWYRQTLGQGPEFLTYFQNEAQLEKSRLLSDRFSAERPKGSFSTLEIQRTEQGDSAMYLCASSLGQGGSSYNEQFFGPGTRLTVL.

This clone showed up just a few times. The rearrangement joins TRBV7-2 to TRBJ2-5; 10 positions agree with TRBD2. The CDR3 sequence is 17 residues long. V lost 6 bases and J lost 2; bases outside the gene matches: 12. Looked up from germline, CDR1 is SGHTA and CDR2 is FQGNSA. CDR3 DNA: TGTGCCAGCAGAGGAGTCTGGCCTAGCGGGAGTCAAGAGACCCAGTACTTC. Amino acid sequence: CASRGVWPSGSQETQYF.

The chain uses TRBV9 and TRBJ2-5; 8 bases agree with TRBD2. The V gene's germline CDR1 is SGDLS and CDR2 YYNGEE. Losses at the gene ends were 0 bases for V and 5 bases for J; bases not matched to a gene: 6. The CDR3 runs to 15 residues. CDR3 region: CASSVGAGAGETQYF. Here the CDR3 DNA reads TGTGCCAGCAGCGTAGGAGCGGGAGCAGGCGAGACCCAGTACTTC. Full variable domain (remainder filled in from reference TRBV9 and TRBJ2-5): DSGVTQTPKHLITATGQRVTLRCSPRSGDLSVYWYQQSLDQGLQFLIQYYNGEERAKGNILERFSAQQFPDLHSELNLSSLELGDSALYFCASSVGAGAGETQYFGPGTRLLVL.

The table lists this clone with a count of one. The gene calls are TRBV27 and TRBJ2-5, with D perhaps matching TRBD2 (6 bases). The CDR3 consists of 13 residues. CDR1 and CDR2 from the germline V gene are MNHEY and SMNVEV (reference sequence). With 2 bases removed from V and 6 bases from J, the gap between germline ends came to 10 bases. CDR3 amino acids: CASSLTGDKTQYF. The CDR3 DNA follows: TGTGCCAGCAGTTTAACGGGGGATAAGACCCAGTACTTC.

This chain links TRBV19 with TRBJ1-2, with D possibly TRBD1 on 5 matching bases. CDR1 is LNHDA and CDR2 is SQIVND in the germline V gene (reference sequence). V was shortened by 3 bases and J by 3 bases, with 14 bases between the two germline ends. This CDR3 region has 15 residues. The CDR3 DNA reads TGTGCCAGTAGTATGTATTCGGGGCGCGACTATGGCTACACCTTC. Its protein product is CASSMYSGRDYGYTF.

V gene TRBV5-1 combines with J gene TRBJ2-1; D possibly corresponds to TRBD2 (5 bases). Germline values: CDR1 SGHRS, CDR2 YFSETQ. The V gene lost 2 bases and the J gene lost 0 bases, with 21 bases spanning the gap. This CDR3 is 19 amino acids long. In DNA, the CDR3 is TGCGCCAGCAGCTTTTTCTCCTTCGTAGGTGAGGGCTCCTACAATGAGCAGTTCTTC. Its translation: CASSFFSFVGEGSYNEQFF.

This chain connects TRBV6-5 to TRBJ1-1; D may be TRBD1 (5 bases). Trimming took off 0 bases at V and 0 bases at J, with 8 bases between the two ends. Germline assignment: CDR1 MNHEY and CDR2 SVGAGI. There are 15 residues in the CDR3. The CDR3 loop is CASSYSGGMNTEAFF. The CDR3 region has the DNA TGTGCCAGCAGTTACTCTGGGGGGATGAACACTGAAGCTTTCTTT.

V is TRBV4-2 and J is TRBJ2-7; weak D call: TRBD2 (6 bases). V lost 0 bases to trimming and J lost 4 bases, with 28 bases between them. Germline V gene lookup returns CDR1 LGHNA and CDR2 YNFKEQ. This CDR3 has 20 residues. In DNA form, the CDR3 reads TGTGCCAGCAGCCAAGAGGGGGGAGGCAAGTTCACGGCGCTGGGATACGAGCAGTACTTC. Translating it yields CASSQEGGGKFTALGYEQYF.

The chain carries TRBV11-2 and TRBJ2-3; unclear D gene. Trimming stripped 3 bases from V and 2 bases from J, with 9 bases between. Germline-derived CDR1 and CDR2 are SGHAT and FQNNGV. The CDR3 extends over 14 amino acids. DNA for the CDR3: TGTGCCAGCAGCTTTCGCGCGGCCACAGATACGCAGTATTTT. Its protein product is CASSFRAATDTQYF.

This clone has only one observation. As DNA, the CDR3 is TGTGCCAGCAGCTTTGAGGGGGCTAATGAAAAACTGTTTTTT. This sequence encodes CASSFEGANEKLFF. The chain carries TRBV5-4 and TRBJ1-4, with D possibly TRBD1 on 6 matching bases. In germline, CDR1 is SGHNT, CDR2 YYREEE (reference sequence). The CDR3 is 14 residues long. Trimming took off 2 bases at V and 3 bases at J, with 8 bases between the two ends.

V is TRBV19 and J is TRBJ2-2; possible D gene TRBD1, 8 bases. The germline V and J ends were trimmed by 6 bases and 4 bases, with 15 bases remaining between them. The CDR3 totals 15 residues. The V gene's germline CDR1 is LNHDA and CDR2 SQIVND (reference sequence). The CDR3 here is CASRPTGGGTGELFF. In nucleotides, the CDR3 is TGTGCCAGTAGGCCCACAGGGGGGGGCACCGGGGAGCTGTTTTTT. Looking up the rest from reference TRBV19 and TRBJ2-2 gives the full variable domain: DGGITQSPKYLFRKEGQNVTLSCEQNLNHDAMYWYRQDPGQGLRLIYYSQIVNDFQKGDIAEGYSVSREKKESFPLTVTSAQKNPTAFYLCASRPTGGGTGELFFGEGSRLTVL.

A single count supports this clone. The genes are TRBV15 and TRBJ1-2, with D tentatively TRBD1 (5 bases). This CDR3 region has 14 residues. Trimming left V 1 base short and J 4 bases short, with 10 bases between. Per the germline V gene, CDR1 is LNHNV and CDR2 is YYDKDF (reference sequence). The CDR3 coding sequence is TGTGCCACCAGCAGAGGGGGGGGACTCTATGGCTACACCTTC. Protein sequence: CATSRGGGLYGYTF.

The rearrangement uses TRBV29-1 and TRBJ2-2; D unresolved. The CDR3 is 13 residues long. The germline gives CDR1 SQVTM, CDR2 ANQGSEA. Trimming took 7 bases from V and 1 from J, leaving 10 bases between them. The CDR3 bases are TGCAGCGCCGCACAGATGAACACCGGGGAGCTGTTTTTT. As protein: CSAAQMNTGELFF.

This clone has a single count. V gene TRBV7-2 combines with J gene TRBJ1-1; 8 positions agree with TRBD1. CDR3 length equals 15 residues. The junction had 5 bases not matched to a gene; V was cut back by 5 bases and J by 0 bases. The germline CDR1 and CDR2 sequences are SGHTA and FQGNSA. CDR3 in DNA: TGTGCCAGCAGCCGGGACAGGATGATGAACACTGAAGCTTTCTTT. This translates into CASSRDRMMNTEAFF. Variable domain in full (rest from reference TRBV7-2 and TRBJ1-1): GAGVSQSPSNKVTEKGKDVELRCDPISGHTALYWYRQSLGQGLEFLIYFQGNSAPDKSGLPSDRFSAERTGGSVSTLTIQRTQQEDSAVYLCASSRDRMMNTEAFFGQGTRLTVV.

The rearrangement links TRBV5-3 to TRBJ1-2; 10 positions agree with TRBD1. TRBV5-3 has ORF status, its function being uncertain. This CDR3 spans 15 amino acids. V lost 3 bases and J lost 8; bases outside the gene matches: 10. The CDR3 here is CARSCRDRGTGGYTF. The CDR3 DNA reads TGTGCCAGAAGCTGCCGGGACAGGGGCACGGGGGGCTACACCTTC.

CDR3 bases: TGTGCCAGTAGTATAAGGACAGATGGAAACACCATATATTTT. Amino acids: CASSIRTDGNTIYF. The gene calls are TRBV19 and TRBJ1-3; a possible D gene is TRBD1 (6 bases). The germline V gene has CDR1 LNHDA and CDR2 SQIVND (reference sequence). V lost 2 bases and J lost 3, with 8 bases in between. This CDR3 is 14 amino acids long.

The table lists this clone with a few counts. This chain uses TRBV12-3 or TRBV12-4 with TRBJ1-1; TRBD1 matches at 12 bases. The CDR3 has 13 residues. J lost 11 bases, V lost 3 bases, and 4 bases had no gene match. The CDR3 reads CASSFGGQGAAFF. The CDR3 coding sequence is TGTGCCAGCAGTTTTGGGGGACAGGGGGCGGCTTTCTTT.

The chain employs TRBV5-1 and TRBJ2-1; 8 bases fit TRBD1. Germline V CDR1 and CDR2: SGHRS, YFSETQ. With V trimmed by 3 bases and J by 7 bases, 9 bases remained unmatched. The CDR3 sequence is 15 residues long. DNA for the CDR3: TGCGCCAGCAGCTGGCAAGTGGACAGGGATAATGAGCAGTTCTTC. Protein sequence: CASSWQVDRDNEQFF.

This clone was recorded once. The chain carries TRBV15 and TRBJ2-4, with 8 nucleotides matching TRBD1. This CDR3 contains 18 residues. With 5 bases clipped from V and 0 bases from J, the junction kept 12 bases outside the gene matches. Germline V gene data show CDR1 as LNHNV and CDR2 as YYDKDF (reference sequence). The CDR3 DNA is TGTGCCACCAGCTACAGGACAGGGCGAACACTAGCCAAAAACATTCAGTACTTC. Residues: CATSYRTGRTLAKNIQYF. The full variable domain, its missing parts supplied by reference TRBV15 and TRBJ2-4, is DAMVIQNPRYQVTQFGKPVTLSCSQTLNHNVMYWYQQKSSQAPKLLFHYYDKDFNNEADTPDNFQSRRPNTSFCFLDIRSPGLGDTAMYLCATSYRTGRTLAKNIQYFGAGTRLSVL.

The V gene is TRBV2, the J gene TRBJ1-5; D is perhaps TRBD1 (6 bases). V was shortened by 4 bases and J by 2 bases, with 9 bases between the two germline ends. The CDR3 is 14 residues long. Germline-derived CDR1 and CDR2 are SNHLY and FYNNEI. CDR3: CASSVRQGNQPQHF. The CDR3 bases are TGTGCCAGCAGTGTTCGACAGGGCAATCAGCCCCAGCATTTT.

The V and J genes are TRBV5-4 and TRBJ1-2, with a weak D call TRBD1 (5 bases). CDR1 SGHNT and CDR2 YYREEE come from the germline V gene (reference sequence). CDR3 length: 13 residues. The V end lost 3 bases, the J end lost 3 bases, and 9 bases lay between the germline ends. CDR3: CASSSVRDYGYTF. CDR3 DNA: TGTGCCAGCAGCTCGGTCAGGGACTATGGCTACACCTTC.

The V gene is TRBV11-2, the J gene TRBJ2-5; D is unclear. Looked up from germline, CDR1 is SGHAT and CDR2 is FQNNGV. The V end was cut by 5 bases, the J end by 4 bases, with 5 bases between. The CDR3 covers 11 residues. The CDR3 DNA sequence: TGTGCCAGCAGCCCGCGAGAGACCCAGTACTTC. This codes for CASSPRETQYF.

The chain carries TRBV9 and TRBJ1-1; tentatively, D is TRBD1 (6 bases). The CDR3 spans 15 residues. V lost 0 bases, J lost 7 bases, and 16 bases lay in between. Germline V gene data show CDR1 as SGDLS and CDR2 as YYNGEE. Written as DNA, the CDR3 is TGTGCCAGCAGCGTAGAATTCGGGGGGCTCAGTGAAGCTTTCTTT. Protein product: CASSVEFGGLSEAFF. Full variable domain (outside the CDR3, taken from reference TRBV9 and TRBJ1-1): DSGVTQTPKHLITATGQRVTLRCSPRSGDLSVYWYQQSLDQGLQFLIQYYNGEERAKGNILERFSAQQFPDLHSELNLSSLELGDSALYFCASSVEFGGLSEAFFGQGTRLTVV.

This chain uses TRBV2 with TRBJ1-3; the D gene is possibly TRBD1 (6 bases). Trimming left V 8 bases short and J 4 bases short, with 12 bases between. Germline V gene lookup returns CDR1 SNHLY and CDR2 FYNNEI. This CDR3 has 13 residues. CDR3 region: CASSEGEGNTIYF. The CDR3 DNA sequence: TGTGCCAGCTCGGAGGGGGAAGGAAACACCATATATTTT.